This T cell receptor (beta chain) originates from a study of cytomegalovirus exposure and HLA in healthy donors. Overall study results and limits: An analysis done earlier found most TCR beta V segments productive about 90% or about 30% of the time.

The junction had 11 bases not matched to a gene; V was cut back by 3 bases and J by 9 bases. The CDR3 has 16 residues. The germline V gene has CDR1 LNHDA and CDR2 SQIVND (reference sequence). PCR involved 60 Vbeta and 13 Jbeta primers. Assay used: immunoSEQ multiplex PCR; TCRdb lists only in-frame clones, some missing. The sample totals tens of thousands of clones. In regard to this clone: Its target is unknown.

The source material was PBMCs. This clonotype originated in a female donor in good health and CMV-seropositive. The chain combines TRBV19 with TRBJ2-1; 10 nucleotides align to TRBD2. CDR3 nucleotide sequence: TGTGCCAGTAGTATTTCAAGCGGGGGGGTCTGGGGTGAGCAGTTCTTC. Translated: CASSISSGGVWGEQFF.